The clone carrying this TCR beta chain was found a few times. The data are from a study of T-cell memory formation after mild COVID-19. MiXCR, run by TCRdb on the 5' RACE reads, gives a single entry per CDR3 protein. Of about 250,000 distinct CDR3 sequences listed, about a sixth are singletons. Specimen: PBMCs or a T cell subset sorted from them (not recorded which). The sequence derives from a man in his late teens or twenties who had mild COVID-19 (a few samples of this study predate the infection). Cell type and time point are not known.

CDR3 residues: CASSYPKGASTDTQYF. The CDR3 DNA sequence: TGTGCCAGCAGTTACCCTAAAGGCGCGAGCACAGATACGCAGTATTTT. The chain uses TRBV6-6 and TRBJ2-3, with unresolved D. Between the trimmed V and J ends, which lost 2 bases and 0 bases, there was a span of 12 bases. Per the germline V gene, CDR1 is MNHNY and CDR2 is SVGAGI (reference sequence). CDR3 length: 16 residues.